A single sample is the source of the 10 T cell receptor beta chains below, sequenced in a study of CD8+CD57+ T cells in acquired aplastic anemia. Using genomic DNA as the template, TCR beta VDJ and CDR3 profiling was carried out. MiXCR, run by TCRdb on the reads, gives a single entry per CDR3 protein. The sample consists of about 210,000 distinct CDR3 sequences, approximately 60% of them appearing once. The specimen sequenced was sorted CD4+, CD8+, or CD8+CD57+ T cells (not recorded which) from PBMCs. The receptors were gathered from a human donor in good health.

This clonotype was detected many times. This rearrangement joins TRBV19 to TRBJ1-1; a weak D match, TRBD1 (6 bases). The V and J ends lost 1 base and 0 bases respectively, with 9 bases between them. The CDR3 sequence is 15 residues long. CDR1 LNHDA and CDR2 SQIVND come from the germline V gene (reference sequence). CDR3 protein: CASSIGRGVNTEAFF. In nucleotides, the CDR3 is TGTGCCAGTAGTATAGGAAGGGGGGTGAACACTGAAGCTTTCTTT.

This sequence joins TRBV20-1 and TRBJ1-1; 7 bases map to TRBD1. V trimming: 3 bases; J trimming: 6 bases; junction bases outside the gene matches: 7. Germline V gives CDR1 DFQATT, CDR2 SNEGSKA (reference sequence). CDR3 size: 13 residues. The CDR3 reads CSARLQGWAEAFF. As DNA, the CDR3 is TGCAGTGCTAGGTTACAGGGGTGGGCTGAAGCTTTCTTT.

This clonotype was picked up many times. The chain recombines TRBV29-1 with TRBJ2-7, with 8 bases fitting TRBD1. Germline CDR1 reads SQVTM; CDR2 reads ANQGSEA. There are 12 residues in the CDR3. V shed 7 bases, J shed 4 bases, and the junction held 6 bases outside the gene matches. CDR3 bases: TGCAGCGCTGGTGGACAGGGTTACGAGCAGTACTTC. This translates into CSAGGQGYEQYF.

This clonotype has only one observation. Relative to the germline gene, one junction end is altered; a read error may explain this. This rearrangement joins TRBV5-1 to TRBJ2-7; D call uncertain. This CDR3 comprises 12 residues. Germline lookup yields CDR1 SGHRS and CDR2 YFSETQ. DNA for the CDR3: TGCGCCAGCAGCTCGAGCCTATACGAGCAGCACTTC. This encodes CASSSSLYEQHF.

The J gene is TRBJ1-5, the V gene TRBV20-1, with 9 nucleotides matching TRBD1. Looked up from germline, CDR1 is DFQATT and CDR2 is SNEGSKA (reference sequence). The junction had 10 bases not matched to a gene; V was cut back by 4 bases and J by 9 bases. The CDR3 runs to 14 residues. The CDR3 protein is CSATGSLQGAPQHF. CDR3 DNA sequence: TGCAGTGCTACCGGGTCCTTACAGGGGGCGCCCCAGCATTTT.

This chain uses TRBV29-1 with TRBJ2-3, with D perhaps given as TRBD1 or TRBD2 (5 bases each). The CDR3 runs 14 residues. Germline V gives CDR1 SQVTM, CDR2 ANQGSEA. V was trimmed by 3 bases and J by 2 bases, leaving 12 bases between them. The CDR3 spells CSVEAGADTDTQYF. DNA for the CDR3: TGCAGCGTTGAGGCCGGGGCCGACACAGATACGCAGTATTTT.

CDR3 amino acids: CASSDPGWDSPLHF. The CDR3 nucleotides read TGTGCCAGCAGTGACCCGGGATGGGATTCACCCCTCCACTTT. The genes are TRBV6-4 and TRBJ1-6; D remains unclear. Deletions cut 2 bases from V and 8 bases from J, with 10 bases between. CDR1 and CDR2 from the germline V gene are MRHNA and SNTAGT. The CDR3 length is 14 residues.

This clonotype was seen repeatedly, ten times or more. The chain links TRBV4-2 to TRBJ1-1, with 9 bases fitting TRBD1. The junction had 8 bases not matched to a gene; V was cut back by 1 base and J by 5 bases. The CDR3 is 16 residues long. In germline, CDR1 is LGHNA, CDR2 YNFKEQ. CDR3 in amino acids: CASSQVARTGETEAFF. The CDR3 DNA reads TGTGCCAGCAGCCAAGTAGCTCGGACAGGGGAGACTGAAGCTTTCTTT.

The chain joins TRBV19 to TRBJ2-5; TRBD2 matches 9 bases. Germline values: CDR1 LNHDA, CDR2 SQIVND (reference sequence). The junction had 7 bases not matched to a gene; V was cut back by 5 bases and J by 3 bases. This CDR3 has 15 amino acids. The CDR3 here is CASSAELAGEETQYF. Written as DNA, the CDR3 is TGTGCCAGTAGTGCCGAGTTAGCGGGAGAAGAGACCCAGTACTTC.

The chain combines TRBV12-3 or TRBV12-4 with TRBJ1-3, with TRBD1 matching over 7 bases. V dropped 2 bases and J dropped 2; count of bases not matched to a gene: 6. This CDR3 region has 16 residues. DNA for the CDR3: TGTGCCAGCAGTTTAAAGGGGGCAGGGGCTGGAAACACCATATATTTT. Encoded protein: CASSLKGAGAGNTIYF.